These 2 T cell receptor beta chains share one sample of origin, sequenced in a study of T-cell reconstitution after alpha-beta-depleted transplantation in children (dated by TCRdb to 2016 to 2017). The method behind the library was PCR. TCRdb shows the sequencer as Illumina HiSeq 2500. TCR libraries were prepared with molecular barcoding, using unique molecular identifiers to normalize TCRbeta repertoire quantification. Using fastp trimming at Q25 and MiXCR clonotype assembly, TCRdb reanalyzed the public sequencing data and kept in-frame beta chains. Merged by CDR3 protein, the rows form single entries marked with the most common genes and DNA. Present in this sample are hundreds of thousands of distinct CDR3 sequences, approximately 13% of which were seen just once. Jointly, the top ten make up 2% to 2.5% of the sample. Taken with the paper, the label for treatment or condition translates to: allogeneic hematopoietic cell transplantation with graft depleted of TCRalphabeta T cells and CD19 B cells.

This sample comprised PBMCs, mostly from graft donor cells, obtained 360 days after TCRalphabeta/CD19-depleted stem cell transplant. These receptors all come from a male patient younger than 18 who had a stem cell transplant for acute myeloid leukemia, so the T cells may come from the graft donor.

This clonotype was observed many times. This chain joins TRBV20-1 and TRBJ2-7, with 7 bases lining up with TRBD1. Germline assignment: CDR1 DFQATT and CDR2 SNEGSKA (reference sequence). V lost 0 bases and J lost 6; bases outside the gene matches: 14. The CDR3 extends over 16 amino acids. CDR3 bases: TGCAGTGCTAGAGATTCGGCACGGACGACAGGGACCGAGCAGTACTTC. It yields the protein CSARDSARTTGTEQYF.

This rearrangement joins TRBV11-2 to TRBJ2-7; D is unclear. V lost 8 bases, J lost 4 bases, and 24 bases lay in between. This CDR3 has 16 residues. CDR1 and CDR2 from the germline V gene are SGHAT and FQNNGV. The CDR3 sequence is CASGKTRGFNPYEQYF. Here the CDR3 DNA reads TGTGCCAGCGGAAAGACCCGCGGATTCAACCCTTACGAGCAGTACTTC.